This T cell receptor (beta chain) emerged from a study of blood T cells in healthy people across ages. Across the study: Using template switching, researchers captured about one barcoded beta molecule for each two T cells.

Through a sample-barcoded 5' primer and a J-beta primer mix, a second PCR was run for roughly 7 to 12 cycles. One entry per CDR3 protein, called by TCRdb with MiXCR from the 5' RACE reads. Of about 650,000 distinct CDR3 sequences listed, about 30% are singletons. This clonotype occurred a few times. What it recognizes is unknown. Study-wide results and caveats: Per million T cells, TCR beta diversity dropped roughly linearly as age increased. Because sorting was not performed, PBMCs prevented conclusive naive versus antigen-experienced comparison.

They isolated at least 6.5 million PBMCs from each sample. The sample comprised blood. This TCR came from a woman older than 75 in good health.

The CDR3 nucleotides read TGTGCCAGCAGGGATACGGTCTTAAGGGGGGGCTACACCTTC. Translation: CASRDTVLRGGYTF. The rearrangement joins TRBV7-8 to TRBJ1-2; tentative D call: TRBD1 (6 bases). CDR3 length: 14 amino acids. Trimming removed 6 bases at V and 8 bases at J, with 19 bases between. Germline lookup yields CDR1 SGHVS and CDR2 FQNEAQ.